Below are 18 T cell receptor beta chains sequenced from a single sample in a study of cytomegalovirus exposure and HLA in healthy donors. PCR used 60 Vbeta primers and 13 Jbeta primers. Assay used: immunoSEQ multiplex PCR; TCRdb lists only in-frame clones, some missing. The sample includes approximately 110,000 clones, just under 75% seen only once; the top ten take 4.5% to 5%. Sequenced: PBMCs. The receptor set was obtained from a man in his 60s in good health and CMV-seropositive.

The CDR3 bases are TGTGCCAGCAGCCAAAGGGCAGGGAGGGCCTACGAGCAGTACTTC. It is translated as CASSQRAGRAYEQYF. This rearrangement joins TRBV27 to TRBJ2-7; 7 bases agree with TRBD2. Germline trimming cut 6 bases from V and 2 bases from J; bases unmatched to any gene: 10. The CDR3 consists of 15 residues. Germline V gene sequence: CDR1 MNHEY, CDR2 SMNVEV (reference sequence).

The chain employs TRBV2 and TRBJ2-7; D is undetermined. Between the trimmed V and J ends, which lost 4 bases and 3 bases, there was a span of 10 bases. The CDR3 length is 13 residues. Germline assignment: CDR1 SNHLY and CDR2 FYNNEI. The CDR3 nucleotides are TGTGCCAGCAGTGTAATTAGTGGCTACGAGCAGTACTTC. Translation: CASSVISGYEQYF.

This sequence joins TRBV10-3 and TRBJ2-5, with 13 bases lining up with TRBD2. CDR3 size: 14 residues. V lost 6 bases to trimming and J lost 9 bases; unmatched junction nucleotides: 7. The germline V gene has CDR1 ENHRY and CDR2 SYGVKD. In DNA form, the CDR3 reads TGTGCCATCAGCAAGGGACTAGCGGGACCTGCCCAGTACTTC. Translating it yields CAISKGLAGPAQYF.

The chain recombines TRBV5-1 with TRBJ1-1; 9 bases line up with TRBD1. The CDR3 runs 12 residues. Germline V lookup: CDR1 SGHRS, CDR2 YFSETQ. V trimming: 6 bases; J trimming: 6 bases; junction bases outside the gene matches: 3. Here the CDR3 DNA reads TGCGCCAGCACCGGGACAGGGCCTGAAGCTTTCTTT. This sequence encodes CASTGTGPEAFF.

The gene calls are TRBV5-1 and TRBJ2-2; 7 bases map to TRBD1. CDR1 and CDR2 (germline): SGHRS, YFSETQ. This CDR3 contains 13 residues. With V trimmed by 3 bases and J by 16 bases, 12 bases remained unmatched. CDR3 in DNA: TGCGCCAGCAGCTCGAACGGAAGACAGGGCCAGTTTTTT. This encodes CASSSNGRQGQFF.

This clone occurred many times. The rearrangement links TRBV7-6 to TRBJ2-3; no clear D gene. The CDR3 is made up of 14 amino acids. Trimming removed 1 base from V and 5 bases from J, with 10 bases in between. Germline-derived CDR1 and CDR2 are SGHVS and FNYEAQ. In DNA, the CDR3 is TGTGCCAGCAGCTTAGAATTCAGAGGAGATACGCAGTATTTT. Translated: CASSLEFRGDTQYF. The variable domain in full, completed from reference TRBV7-6 and TRBJ2-3, reads GAGVSQSPRYKVTKRGQDVALRCDPISGHVSLYWYRQALGQGPEFLTYFNYEAQQDKSGLPNDRFSAERPEGSISTLTIQRTEQRDSAMYRCASSLEFRGDTQYFGPGTRLTVL.

The rearrangement uses TRBV29-1 and TRBJ2-7; D is uncertain. Germline CDR1 is SQVTM and CDR2 is ANQGSEA. There are 14 residues in the CDR3. V gave up 4 bases and J gave up 2 bases, with 15 bases separating them. The CDR3 coding sequence is TGCAGCGTTGTAGTTGGGTGGGCCACCTACGAGCAGTACTTC. Protein sequence: CSVVVGWATYEQYF.

A note on this clone: Mismatch with germline at one junction end may stem from a read error. The chain carries TRBV5-3 and TRBJ2-7, with D uncertain. TRBV5-3 is an ORF, and what it does is uncertain. The CDR3 has 17 amino acids. CDR3 protein: CARSLGLRIPRSCEQYF. For the CDR3, the DNA is TGTGCCAGAAGCTTGGGATTGAGAATTCCTCGCTCCTGCGAGCAGTACTTC.

In this sample, this clone turned up a few times. The chain carries TRBV6-1 and TRBJ2-1, with TRBD1 matching 8 bases. CDR1 is MNHNS and CDR2 is SASEGT in the germline V gene. CDR3 length: 13 residues. Losses at the gene ends were 6 bases for V and 7 bases for J; bases not matched to a gene: 5. The CDR3 DNA sequence: TGTGCCAGCAGCGGACAGGGATGGAATGAGCAGTTCTTC. Amino acid sequence: CASSGQGWNEQFF.

The genes are TRBV5-6 and TRBJ1-2, with D possibly matching TRBD1 (5 bases). The germline V gene has CDR1 SGHDT and CDR2 YYEEEE. The CDR3 sequence is 14 residues long. Trimming shortened V by 3 bases and J by 3 bases, and 12 bases separated the two germline ends. CDR3 DNA sequence: TGTGCCAGCAGCTGGAAGGTAGGGGACTATGGCTACACCTTC. This sequence encodes CASSWKVGDYGYTF.

V is TRBV10-1 and J is TRBJ1-1; TRBD1 aligns across 11 bases. The germline V gene encodes CDR1 WNHNN and CDR2 SYGVQD (reference sequence). Germline trimming cut 10 bases from V and 4 bases from J; bases unmatched to any gene: 14. CDR3 length: 16 residues. The DNA of the CDR3 is TGCGCCAAAAGGGCCCCCTCGGACAGGGGGCCCACTGAAGCTTTCTTT. Its protein product is CAKRAPSDRGPTEAFF.

This chain uses TRBV18 with TRBJ2-5; 9 bases align to TRBD1. V lost 6 bases, J lost 5 bases, and 10 bases stayed unmatched. Per germline, CDR1 KGHSH and CDR2 LQKENI. The length of the CDR3 is 15 residues. CDR3: CASSGLQGARETQYF. The CDR3, as DNA: TGTGCCAGCTCCGGCTTACAGGGGGCGAGGGAGACCCAGTACTTC. Full variable domain (outside the CDR3, taken from reference TRBV18 and TRBJ2-5): NAGVMQNPRHLVRRRGQEARLRCSPMKGHSHVYWYRQLPEEGLKFMVYLQKENIIDESGMPKERFSAEFPKEGPSILRIQQVVRGDSAAYFCASSGLQGARETQYFGPGTRLLVL.

The chain couples TRBV27 to TRBJ1-2; possible D gene TRBD1, 5 bases. Germline CDR1 is MNHEY and CDR2 is SMNVEV (reference sequence). This CDR3 contains 13 residues. V gave up 2 bases and J gave up 8 bases, with 12 bases separating them. CDR3 coding DNA: TGTGCCAGCAGTTTAGGGGGAGGTGGAGGCTACACCTTC. Amino acid sequence: CASSLGGGGGYTF.

The genes are TRBV28 and TRBJ2-2; D gene unclear. The V end was cut by 1 base, the J end by 6 bases, with 6 bases between. This CDR3 comprises 13 residues. Germline V gene data show CDR1 as MDHEN and CDR2 as SYDVKM. The CDR3 DNA sequence: TGTGCCAGCAGTTTATCGGCGGCCGGGGAGCTGTTTTTT. This codes for CASSLSAAGELFF.

The chain is built from TRBV2 and TRBJ1-6, with TRBD1 identical over 7 bases. V shed 4 bases and J 7 bases; nucleotides not matched to a gene: 10. Germline V gene lookup returns CDR1 SNHLY and CDR2 FYNNEI. The CDR3 sequence is 16 residues long. In nucleotides, the CDR3 is TGTGCCAGCAGTGCCGACAGGGCCGGAGCCAATTCACCCCTCCACTTT. Its protein is CASSADRAGANSPLHF. The complete variable domain, with remaining parts taken from reference TRBV2 and TRBJ1-6, reads EPEVTQTPSHQVTQMGQEVILRCVPISNHLYFYWYRQILGQKVEFLVSFYNNEISEKSEIFDDQFSVERPDGSNFTLKIRSTKLEDSAMYFCASSADRAGANSPLHFGNGTRLTVT.

The chain carries TRBV6-5 and TRBJ2-1; a possible D gene is TRBD2 (5 bases). There are 12 residues in the CDR3. Germline CDR1 MNHEY, CDR2 SVGAGI. The V gene lost 0 bases and the J gene lost 11 bases, with 8 bases spanning the gap. The CDR3 DNA sequence: TGTGCCAGCAGTTACTCGTCTAGCAAGCAGTTCTTC. It specifies CASSYSSSKQFF.

This chain connects TRBV9 to TRBJ1-1; D possibly corresponds to TRBD1 (6 bases). Between the trimmed V and J ends, which lost 3 bases and 8 bases, there was a span of 17 bases. Germline CDR1 is SGDLS and CDR2 is YYNGEE. CDR3 length: 14 amino acids. CDR3 DNA sequence: TGTGCCAGCAGCGAGGGGAACTTTCAGGGGGAAGCTTTCTTT. Protein: CASSEGNFQGEAFF.

This clone was seen a handful of times. The chain recombines TRBV5-1 with TRBJ2-1; 9 bases are shared with TRBD1. Germline V gives CDR1 SGHRS, CDR2 YFSETQ. Trimming removed 4 bases from V and 2 bases from J; junction bases left unmatched: 4. The CDR3 loop spans 15 amino acids. CDR3: CASSLTGGAYNEQFF. The CDR3 coding sequence is TGCGCCAGCAGCCTGACAGGGGGAGCCTACAATGAGCAGTTCTTC. Using reference TRBV5-1 and TRBJ2-1 for the parts outside the CDR3, the full variable domain is KAGVTQTPRYLIKTRGQQVTLSCSPISGHRSVSWYQQTPGQGLQFLFEYFSETQRNKGNFPGRFSGRQFSNSRSEMNVSTLELGDSALYLCASSLTGGAYNEQFFGPGTRLTVL.